One and the same sample provided the 8 T cell receptor beta chains below, sequenced in a study of early T cells in non-severe SARS-CoV-2 infection. TCRdb used MiXCR to reprocess the 5' RACE reads, holding one entry per CDR3 protein. Seen here are tens of thousands of distinct CDR3 sequences, around 12% observed once, and the top ten hold around 1.3%. The sequenced sample consisted of whole blood. The receptors were gathered from an adult who was a healthcare worker with PCR-confirmed SARS-CoV-2 infection or an uninfected control (not recorded which).

There are many counts of this clonotype. The CDR3 DNA reads as TGTGCCAGCAGCTCCTACAGGGAACCTGAAGCTTTCTTT. Translating gives CASSSYREPEAFF. The V gene is TRBV7-9, the J gene TRBJ1-1, with D possibly TRBD1 on 6 matching bases. This CDR3 is 13 amino acids long. Trimming pared 4 bases from V and 6 bases from J, leaving 12 bases between. Germline CDR1 and CDR2: SEHNR and FQNEAQ (reference sequence). Complete variable domain (other parts from reference TRBV7-9 and TRBJ1-1): DTGVSQNPRHKITKRGQNVTFRCDPISEHNRLYWYRQTLGQGPEFLTYFQNEAQLEKSRLLSDRFSAERPKGSFSTLEIQRTEQGDSAMYLCASSSYREPEAFFGQGTRLTVV.

This clonotype was counted many times. The chain joins TRBV18 to TRBJ2-2; the match to TRBD1 covers 9 bases. J lost 7 bases, V lost 4 bases, and 7 bases had no gene match. Per the germline V gene, CDR1 is KGHSH and CDR2 is LQKENI. The CDR3 runs to 15 residues. CDR3 residues: CASSRRDRAHGELFF. Here the CDR3 DNA reads TGTGCCAGCTCACGCCGGGACAGGGCTCACGGGGAGCTGTTTTTT.

The chain employs TRBV11-2 and TRBJ2-3; no clear D. This CDR3 comprises 13 residues. Germline V CDR1 and CDR2: SGHAT, FQNNGV. V was clipped by 2 bases and J by 5 bases, with 8 bases between them. The CDR3 loop reads CASSLYGGDTQYF. CDR3 DNA: TGTGCCAGCAGCTTATACGGTGGAGATACGCAGTATTTT.

This clonotype was recorded many times. The V and J genes are TRBV29-1 and TRBJ1-2, with unresolved D. Germline V lookup: CDR1 SQVTM, CDR2 ANQGSEA. V was cut by 6 bases and J by 6 bases, with 14 bases left in between. The CDR3 is 12 amino acids. CDR3 region: CSVGPEVDGYTF. CDR3 bases: TGCAGCGTAGGGCCCGAGGTTGATGGCTACACCTTC. Using reference TRBV29-1 and TRBJ1-2 for the parts outside the CDR3, the full variable domain is SAVISQKPSRDICQRGTSLTIQCQVDSQVTMMFWYRQQPGQSLTLIATANQGSEATYESGFVIDKFPISRPNLTFSTLTVSNMSPEDSSIYLCSVGPEVDGYTFGSGTRLTVV.

This clonotype was counted many times. V and J are TRBV28 and TRBJ1-6; a weak D match, TRBD1 (5 bases). V dropped 5 bases and J dropped 6 bases, with 20 bases sitting between them. The CDR3 is 17 residues long. Germline CDR1 and CDR2: MDHEN and SYDVKM. CDR3 DNA sequence: TGTGCCAGCAGTCGACGTCCCCCCAGGGCGGGTAATTCACCCCTCCACTTT. Residues: CASSRRPPRAGNSPLHF.

The J gene is TRBJ2-1, the V gene TRBV28; TRBD1 or TRBD2 may be the D gene (5 bases each). This CDR3 contains 14 residues. Germline values: CDR1 MDHEN, CDR2 SYDVKM. V lost 6 bases and J lost 8, with 17 bases in between. CDR3 protein: CASSAIGASDEQFF. CDR3 nucleotides: TGTGCCAGCAGCGCCATCGGGGCCAGCGATGAGCAGTTCTTC. Combining the CDR3 with reference TRBV28 and TRBJ2-1 gives the whole variable domain DVKVTQSSRYLVKRTGEKVFLECVQDMDHENMFWYRQDPGLGLRLIYFSYDVKMKEKGDIPEGYSVSREKKERFSLILESASTNQTSMYLCASSAIGASDEQFFGPGTRLTVL.

This clonotype was picked up a small number of times. The chain combines TRBV14 with TRBJ2-7; TRBD1 or TRBD2 may be the D gene (6 bases each). The germline V gene encodes CDR1 SGHDN and CDR2 FVKESK. CDR3 length: 14 residues. Between the trimmed V and J ends, which lost 4 bases and 3 bases, there was a span of 13 bases. The CDR3 region has the DNA TGTGCCAGCAGCCCCCGGGGGCGGATCTACGAGCAGTACTTC. It is translated as CASSPRGRIYEQYF.

This clonotype appeared many times. V gene TRBV28 combines with J gene TRBJ2-1, with 16 bases identical to TRBD2. With V trimmed by 5 bases and J by 7 bases, 8 bases remained unmatched. Germline-derived CDR1 and CDR2 are MDHEN and SYDVKM. The CDR3 totals 17 residues. This CDR3 reads CASSLGLAGGPGNEQFF. CDR3 nucleotide sequence: TGTGCCAGCAGTCTGGGACTAGCGGGAGGGCCGGGGAATGAGCAGTTCTTC.